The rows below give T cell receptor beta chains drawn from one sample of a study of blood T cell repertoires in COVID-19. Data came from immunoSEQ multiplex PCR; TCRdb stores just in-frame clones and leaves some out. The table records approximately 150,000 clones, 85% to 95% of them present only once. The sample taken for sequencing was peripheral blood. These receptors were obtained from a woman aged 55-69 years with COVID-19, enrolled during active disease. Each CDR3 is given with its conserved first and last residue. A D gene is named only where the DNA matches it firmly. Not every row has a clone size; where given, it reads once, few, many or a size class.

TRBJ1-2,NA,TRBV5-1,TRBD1,CASSSGTGGIYGYTF,TGCGCCAGCAGCTCGGGGACAGGGGGCATCTATGGCTACACCTTC
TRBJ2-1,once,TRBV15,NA,CATRLPPISYNEQFF,TGTGCCACCAGACTACCTCCGATTTCCTACAATGAGCAGTTCTTC
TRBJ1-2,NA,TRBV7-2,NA,CASSLAGQGHGYTF,TGTGCCAGCAGCTTAGCGGGTCAGGGGCATGGCTACACCTTC
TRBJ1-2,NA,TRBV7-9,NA,CASSLGGLGGTF,TGTGCCAGCAGCTTAGGAGGGCTCGGCGGGACCTTC
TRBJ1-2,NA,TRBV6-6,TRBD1,CASSATQGAYSYTF,TGTGCCAGCAGCGCGACACAGGGGGCGTATAGCTACACCTTC
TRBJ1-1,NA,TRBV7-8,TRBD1,CASSLGSGTGGPRNTEAFF,TGTGCCAGCAGCTTAGGATCCGGGACAGGGGGACCGAGGAACACTGAAGCTTTCTTT
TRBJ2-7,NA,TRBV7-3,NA,CASSLTGGWGSRSYEQYF,TGTGCCAGCAGCTTAACCGGCGGATGGGGCAGCCGATCCTACGAGCAGTACTTC
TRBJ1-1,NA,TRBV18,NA,CASSPEQVGAFF,TGTGCCAGCTCACCAGAACAGGTGGGGGCTTTCTTT
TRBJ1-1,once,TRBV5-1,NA,CASKDHRAYTEAFF,TGCGCCAGCAAGGACCACAGGGCTTACACTGAAGCTTTCTTT
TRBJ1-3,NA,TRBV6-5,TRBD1,CASRDDRGAGNTIYF,TGTGCCAGCAGGGACGACAGGGGCGCTGGAAACACCATATATTTT
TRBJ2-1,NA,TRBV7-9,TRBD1,CASSLVGTGMDNEQFF,TGTGCCAGCAGCTTAGTGGGGACAGGGATGGACAATGAGCAGTTCTTC
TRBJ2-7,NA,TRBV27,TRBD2,CASSPYRGEYEQYF,TGTGCCAGCAGTCCCTATCGGGGGGAGTACGAGCAGTACTTC
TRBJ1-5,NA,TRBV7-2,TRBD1,CASSLGGDRGYSNQPQHF,TGTGCCAGCAGCTTAGGAGGGGACAGGGGGTATAGCAATCAGCCCCAGCATTTT
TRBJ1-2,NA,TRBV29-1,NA,CSVSDRYGYTF,TGCAGCGTTTCAGATCGTTATGGCTACACCTTC
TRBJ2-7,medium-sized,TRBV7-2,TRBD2,CASSLDWRGEQYF,TGTGCCAGCAGCTTAGATTGGCGGGGGGAGCAGTACTTC
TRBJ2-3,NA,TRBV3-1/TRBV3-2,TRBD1,CASSQTGTGPTDTQYF,TGTGCCAGCAGCCAAACCGGGACAGGGCCCACAGATACGCAGTATTTT
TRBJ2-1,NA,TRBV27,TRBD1,CASSWTGSLSGEQFF,TGTGCCAGCAGTTGGACAGGATCCCTATCGGGGGAGCAGTTCTTC
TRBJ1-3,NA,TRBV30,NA,CAWSPGGGSAGNTIYF,TGTGCCTGGAGCCCTGGGGGGGGCTCGGCTGGAAACACCATATATTTT
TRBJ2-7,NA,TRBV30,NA,CAWSRTRGSYEQYF,TGTGCCTGGAGTCGAACAAGGGGGTCCTACGAGCAGTACTTC
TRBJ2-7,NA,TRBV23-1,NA,CASSVAPLNEQYF,TGCGCCAGCTCAGTAGCCCCTCTCAACGAGCAGTACTTC
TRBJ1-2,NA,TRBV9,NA,CASSVASRDYGYTF,TGTGCCAGCAGCGTAGCCAGCCGGGACTATGGCTACACCTTC